This T cell receptor (beta chain) was recovered during a study of T cell repertoires in cytomegalovirus infection. TCRdb reprocessed the reads via MiXCR and lists one record per CDR3 protein. Of 250,000 to 300,000 distinct CDR3 sequences listed, about a sixth are singletons. This clonotype was observed a handful of times. Germline CDR1 and CDR2: SGHRS and YFSETQ. Trimming removed 0 bases at V and 8 bases at J, with 12 bases between. The CDR3 contains 14 residues. The sequencing input was CD8+ T cells from PBMCs. The receptor was isolated from a human donor in good health (CMV status not recorded). Some clones in this sample may be carry-over from other donors' samples. The chain has TRBV5-1 and TRBJ2-4; D ambiguous. The CDR3 is CASSLDSPTDIQYF. The CDR3 coding sequence is TGCGCCAGCAGCTTGGACAGCCCGACTGACATTCAGTACTTC.